These 9 T cell receptor beta chains were all obtained from the same sample, sequenced in a study of shared clonotypes between healthy human individuals. Assay: immunoSEQ multiplex PCR; the TCRdb copy retains only in-frame clones and omits some. The table includes roughly 530,000 clones, about 95% detected once. The material sequenced was naive CD4+ T cells sorted from blood. The sample's subset: CD45RA+ positively selected. These receptors were obtained from a woman between 25 and 40 years old in good health.

Turning to this clone: This sample also contains other DNA sequences that code for the same CDR3. The chain joins TRBV28 to TRBJ1-1; no clear D. The V end was cut by 3 bases, the J end by 5 bases, with 7 bases between. The CDR3 is 12 residues long. Germline values: CDR1 MDHEN, CDR2 SYDVKM. The CDR3 nucleotides are TGTGCCAGCAGTTTCGGACCTACTGAAGCTTTCTTT. Its translation is CASSFGPTEAFF.

The chain joins TRBV18 to TRBJ2-7, with D possibly TRBD2 on 6 matching bases. The V gene's germline CDR1 is KGHSH and CDR2 LQKENI. The CDR3 runs 12 residues. The V gene lost 7 bases and the J gene lost 7 bases, with 14 bases spanning the gap. CDR3 protein: CASFGRAGEQYF. DNA for the CDR3: TGTGCCAGCTTTGGCAGGGCGGGAGAGCAGTACTTC.

The rearrangement uses TRBV2 and TRBJ1-2; 8 bases match TRBD1. The CDR3 is made up of 14 amino acids. Trimming at V came to 2 bases and at J to 6 bases, leaving 5 bases not matched to a gene. CDR1 SNHLY and CDR2 FYNNEI come from the germline V gene. The chain's CDR3 is CASSEMARGHGYTF. The CDR3 DNA reads as TGTGCCAGCAGTGAAATGGCCAGGGGGCATGGCTACACCTTC.

Only one count was recorded for this clone. V is TRBV6-4 and J is TRBJ1-4; D gene uncertain. Germline V gene data show CDR1 as MRHNA and CDR2 as SNTAGT. The CDR3 loop spans 13 amino acids. Trimming removed 2 bases from V and 4 bases from J, with 5 bases in between. The CDR3 loop is CASSDRRNEKLFF. In nucleotides, the CDR3 is TGTGCCAGCAGTGACCGGCGTAATGAAAAACTGTTTTTT.

The chain recombines TRBV28 with TRBJ1-4; D gene ambiguous. Trimming cost V 3 bases and J 8 bases, with 13 bases left between them. Germline CDR1 reads MDHEN; CDR2 reads SYDVKM. This CDR3 comprises 14 residues. The CDR3 nucleotides are TGTGCCAGCAGTTTCCTCCAGACTTCCGAAAAACTGTTTTTT. Encoded protein: CASSFLQTSEKLFF.

The chain recombines TRBV27 with TRBJ2-5; a possible D gene is TRBD2 (7 bases). The V end lost 0 bases, the J end lost 7 bases, and 15 bases lay between the germline ends. From germline, CDR1 is MNHEY and CDR2 SMNVEV (reference sequence). There are 15 residues in the CDR3. The CDR3, as DNA: TGTGCCAGCAGTTTATCGAGGGGGAGGGTGTGGACCCAGTACTTC. Translating it yields CASSLSRGRVWTQYF.

The V call is TRBV28, the J call TRBJ2-1; D gene ambiguous. V was clipped by 6 bases and J by 4 bases, with 19 bases between them. Germline CDR1 and CDR2: MDHEN and SYDVKM. The CDR3 sequence is 16 residues long. In nucleotides, the CDR3 is TGTGCCAGCAGACACGAAGCAGCCGCCCTTTACAATGAGCAGTTCTTC. Amino acid sequence: CASRHEAAALYNEQFF.

The CDR3 DNA follows: TGTGCCTGGTTGGGATCAGGGATTAATTCACCCCTCCACTTT. This translates into CAWLGSGINSPLHF. This sequence joins TRBV30 and TRBJ1-6; the D gene is possibly TRBD1 (5 bases). Trimming took off 5 bases at V and 6 bases at J, with 14 bases between the two ends. Per the germline V gene, CDR1 is GTSNPN and CDR2 is SVGIG (reference sequence). CDR3 length equals 14 residues.

The V and J genes are TRBV6-1 and TRBJ2-7; tentatively, D is TRBD1 (6 bases). The CDR3 runs 15 residues. Per germline, CDR1 MNHNS and CDR2 SASEGT. Trimming pared 0 bases from V and 3 bases from J, leaving 12 bases between. The CDR3 here is CASSEAGTSDYEQYF. In DNA form, the CDR3 reads TGTGCCAGCAGTGAAGCAGGGACATCCGACTACGAGCAGTACTTC.